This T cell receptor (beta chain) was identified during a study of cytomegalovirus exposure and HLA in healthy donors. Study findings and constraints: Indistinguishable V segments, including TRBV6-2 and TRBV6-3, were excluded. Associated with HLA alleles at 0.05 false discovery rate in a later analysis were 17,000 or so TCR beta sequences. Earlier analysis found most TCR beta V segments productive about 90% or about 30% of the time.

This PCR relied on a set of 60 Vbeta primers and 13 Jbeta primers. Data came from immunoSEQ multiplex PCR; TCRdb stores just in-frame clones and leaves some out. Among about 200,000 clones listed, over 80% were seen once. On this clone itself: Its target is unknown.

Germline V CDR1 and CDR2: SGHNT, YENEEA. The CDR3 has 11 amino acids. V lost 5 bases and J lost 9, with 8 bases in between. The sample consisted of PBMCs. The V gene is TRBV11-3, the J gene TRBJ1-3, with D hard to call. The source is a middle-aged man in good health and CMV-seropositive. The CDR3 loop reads CASSHGATIYF. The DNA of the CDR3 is TGTGCCAGCAGCCACGGTGCCACCATATATTTT.